This entry is about one TCR beta chain. This clone showed up just once. No cognate antigen has been identified for it. No qualities accompany the bases; no much larger clone lies one base away. Another Seattle source contributed samples from volunteer blood donors who had recovered from COVID-19. The collaborating institutions used their own protocols to collect whole blood in K2EDTA tubes. Collaborator samples were shipped for TCRbeta analysis as frozen whole blood, isolated PBMCs, or DNA extracted from either sample type. This sample was included in a study of blood T cell repertoires in COVID-19 (dated by TCRdb to 2019 to 2021). Some background on the complete study: Samples covering the acute and convalescent phases of COVID-19 were provided by collaborators in the United States, Italy and Spain. The prospective study material was composed of cDNA or gDNA derived from T cells, B-cell-depleted T cells, or PBMCs. The dataset comprised deeply sampled blood TCRbeta repertoires from subjects exposed to, actively infected with, or recovered from COVID-19. A freely available public database, intended as a resource for researchers studying the immune response to SARS-CoV-2, is where the repertoires were released. The samples were drawn from the first 160 participants of the ongoing ImmuneRACE study and from some 1,300 subjects provided by 6 global collaborators. Sample metadata almost always included a de-identified subject ID, COVID-19 status, age in years and sex. HLA class I and class II types, where available, came from metadata supplied by the sample provider rather than from assay-based typing. What the research found in general, with its limitations: Clinical and demographic metadata were provided uncurated, with the amount varying by source and participant.

TCRbeta CDR3 regions were amplified from genomic DNA using the immunoSEQ Assay, a bias-controlled multiplex PCR. Per the authors' processing: The number of nucleated cells in each sample was estimated from the amplification of reference gene primers within the assay. Sequence reads were collapsed and filtered to measure the absolute abundance of every unique TCRbeta CDR3 rearrangement. Productive Simpson clonality was computed per sample as the square root of Simpson's diversity index over productive rearrangements. In TCRdb, the immuneACCESS table is reduced to in-frame sequences with V and J assigned. These tables do not hold every clone; where another copy was compared, an unresolved V gene accounts for under half, and the others remain unexplained. That table supplies the V and J calls and clone size; D and trimming were determined from the DNA. In all, the sample holds some 150,000 clones, and about nine tenths of those were seen once. The ten most abundant clones make up approximately 40% of the sample.

Compared with germline, V lacks 5 bases and J lacks 8 bases; bases without a gene match: 8. The CDR3 goes from the cysteine to the phenylalanine over 14 residues. Solely the CDR3 DNA is kept, with 42 bases framed from the first base. For CDR1 and CDR2, the germline V gene lists SNHLY and FYNNEI. The chain joins TRBV2 to TRBJ1-4, with 7 bases in between that match TRBD1. Sequenced material: peripheral blood. This clonotype was obtained from a middle-aged man who had recovered from COVID-19. CDR3 region: CASSIDRAGEKLFF. The sequence in DNA is TGTGCCAGCAGTATCGACAGGGCTGGCGAAAAACTGTTTTTT.